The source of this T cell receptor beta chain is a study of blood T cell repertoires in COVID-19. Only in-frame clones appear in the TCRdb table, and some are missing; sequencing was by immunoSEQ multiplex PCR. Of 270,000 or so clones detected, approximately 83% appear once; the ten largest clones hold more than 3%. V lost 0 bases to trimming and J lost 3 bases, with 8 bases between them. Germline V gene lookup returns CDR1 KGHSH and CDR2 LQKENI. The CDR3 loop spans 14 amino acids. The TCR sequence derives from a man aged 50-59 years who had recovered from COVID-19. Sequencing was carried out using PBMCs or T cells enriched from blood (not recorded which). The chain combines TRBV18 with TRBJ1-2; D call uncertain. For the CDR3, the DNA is TGTGCCAGCTCACCACCTTACACAGACTATGGCTACACCTTC. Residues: CASSPPYTDYGYTF.